This TCR beta chain is drawn from a study of CD8+ T cells in alopecia areata. Study-wide background: Each of the treated patients was given oral tofacitinib, 5 to 10 mg twice daily, for moderate-to-severe alopecia areata. Study-wide points: Scalp clonality, together with expanded CD8+ clones among the top 100, fell significantly with tofacitinib.

The treatment denotes: oral pan-JAK inhibitor, 5-10 mg twice daily. PBMCs yielded sorted CD4+ and CD8+ T cells. Investigators isolated RNA and reverse transcribed it into cDNA to act as the sequencing template. Some clones are missing from TCRdb's copy, which holds only in-frame ones; the method was immunoSEQ multiplex PCR. The sample includes about 200,000 clones, roughly two fifths seen only once; the top ten take almost 0.5%. This clone was picked up a small number of times. Its specificity is unknown. Source: CD4+ T cells sorted from blood, taken between weeks 30 and 35, from a patient treated with tofacitinib. This TCR was recovered from a human donor with alopecia areata.

The CDR3 protein is CASSPAYNEQFF. DNA of the CDR3: TGTGCCAGCAGCCCGGCCTACAATGAGCAGTTCTTC. The chain couples TRBV7-9 to TRBJ2-1; no definite D call. Trimming left V 5 bases short and J 2 bases short, with 4 bases between. The CDR3 is 12 amino acids. Germline loops: CDR1 SEHNR, CDR2 FQNEAQ (reference sequence).